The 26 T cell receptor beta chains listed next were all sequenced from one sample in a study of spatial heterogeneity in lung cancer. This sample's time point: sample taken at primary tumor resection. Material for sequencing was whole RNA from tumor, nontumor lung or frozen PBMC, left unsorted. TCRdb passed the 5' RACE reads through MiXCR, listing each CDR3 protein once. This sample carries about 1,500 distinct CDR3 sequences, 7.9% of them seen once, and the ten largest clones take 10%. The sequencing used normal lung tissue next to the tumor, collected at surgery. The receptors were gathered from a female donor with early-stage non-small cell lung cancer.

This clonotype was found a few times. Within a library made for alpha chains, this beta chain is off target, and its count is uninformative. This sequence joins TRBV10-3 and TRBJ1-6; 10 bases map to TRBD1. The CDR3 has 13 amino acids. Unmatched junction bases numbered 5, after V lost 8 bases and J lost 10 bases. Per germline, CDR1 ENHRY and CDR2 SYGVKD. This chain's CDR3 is CAIRGTGASPLHF. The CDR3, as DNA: TGTGCCATCCGCGGGACAGGGGCCTCACCCCTCCACTTT.

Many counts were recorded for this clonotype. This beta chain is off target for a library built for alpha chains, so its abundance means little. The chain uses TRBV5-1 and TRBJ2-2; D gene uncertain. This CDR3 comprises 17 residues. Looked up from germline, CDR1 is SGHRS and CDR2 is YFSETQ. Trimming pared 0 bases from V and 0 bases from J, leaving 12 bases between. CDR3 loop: CASSLESPGSNTGELFF. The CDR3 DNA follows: TGCGCCAGCAGCTTGGAATCGCCAGGCTCGAACACCGGGGAGCTGTTTTTT.

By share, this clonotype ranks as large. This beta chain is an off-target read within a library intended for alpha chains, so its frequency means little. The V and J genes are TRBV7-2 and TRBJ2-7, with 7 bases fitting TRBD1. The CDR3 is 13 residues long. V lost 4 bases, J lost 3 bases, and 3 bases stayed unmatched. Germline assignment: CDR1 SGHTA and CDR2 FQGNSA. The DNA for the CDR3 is TGTGCCAGCAGCTCCAGGGACAGCTACGAGCAGTACTTC. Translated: CASSSRDSYEQYF.

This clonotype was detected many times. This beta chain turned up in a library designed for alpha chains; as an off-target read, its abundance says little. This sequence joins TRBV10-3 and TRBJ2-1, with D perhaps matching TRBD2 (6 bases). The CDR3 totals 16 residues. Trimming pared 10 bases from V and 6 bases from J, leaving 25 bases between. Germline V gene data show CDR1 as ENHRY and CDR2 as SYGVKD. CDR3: CATSRGRGGGANEQFF. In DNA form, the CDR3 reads TGTGCCACCTCCCGGGGCCGGGGAGGAGGCGCCAATGAGCAGTTCTTC.

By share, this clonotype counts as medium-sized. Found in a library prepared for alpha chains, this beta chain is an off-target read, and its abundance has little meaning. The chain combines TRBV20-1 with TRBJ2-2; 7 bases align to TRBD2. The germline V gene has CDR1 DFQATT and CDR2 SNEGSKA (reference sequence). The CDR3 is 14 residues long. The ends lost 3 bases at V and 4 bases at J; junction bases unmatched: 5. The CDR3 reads CSASTGGTTGELFF. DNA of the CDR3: TGCAGTGCTAGCACGGGAGGCACCACCGGGGAGCTGTTTTTT.

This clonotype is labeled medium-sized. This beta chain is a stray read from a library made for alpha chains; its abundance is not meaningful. CDR3 DNA: TGCAGTGCTAGAGTGGGAGGGTCTGGGGCCAACGTCCTGACTTTC. Amino acids: CSARVGGSGANVLTF. The V gene is TRBV20-1, the J gene TRBJ2-6, with TRBD2 matching over 7 bases. The CDR3 totals 15 residues. J lost 1 base, V lost 1 base, and 1 base had no gene match. Germline V lookup: CDR1 DFQATT, CDR2 SNEGSKA (reference sequence).

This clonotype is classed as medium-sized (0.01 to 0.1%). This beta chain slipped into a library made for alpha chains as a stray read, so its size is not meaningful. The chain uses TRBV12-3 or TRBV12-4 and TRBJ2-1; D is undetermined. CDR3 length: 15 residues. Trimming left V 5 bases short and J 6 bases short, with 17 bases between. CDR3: CASSLSGPVTNEQFF. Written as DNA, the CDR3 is TGTGCCAGCAGTCTCTCGGGCCCGGTGACCAATGAGCAGTTCTTC.

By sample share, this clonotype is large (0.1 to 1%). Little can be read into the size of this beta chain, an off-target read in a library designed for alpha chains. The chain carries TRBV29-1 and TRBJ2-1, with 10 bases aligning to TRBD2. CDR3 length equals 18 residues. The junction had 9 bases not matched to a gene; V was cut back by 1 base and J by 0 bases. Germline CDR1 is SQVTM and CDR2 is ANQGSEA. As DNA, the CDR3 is TGCAGCGTTGAAGGAACTAGCGGGATCCCCAACTCCTACAATGAGCAGTTCTTC. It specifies CSVEGTSGIPNSYNEQFF.

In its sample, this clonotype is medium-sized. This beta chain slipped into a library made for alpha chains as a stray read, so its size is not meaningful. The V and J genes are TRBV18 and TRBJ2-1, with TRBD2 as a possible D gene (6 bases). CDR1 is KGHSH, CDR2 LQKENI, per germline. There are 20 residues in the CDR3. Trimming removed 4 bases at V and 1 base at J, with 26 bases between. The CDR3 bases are TGTGCCAGCTCACGGAACCAACTGGAAACTGGGGGGATTTCCTACAATGAGCAGTTCTTC. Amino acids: CASSRNQLETGGISYNEQFF.

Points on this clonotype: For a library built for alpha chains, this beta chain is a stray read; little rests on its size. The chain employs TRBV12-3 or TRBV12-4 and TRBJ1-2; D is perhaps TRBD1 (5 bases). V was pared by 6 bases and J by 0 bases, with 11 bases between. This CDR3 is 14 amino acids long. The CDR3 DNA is TGTGCCAGCAGCTGGGGACCTTCTAACTATGGCTACACCTTC. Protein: CASSWGPSNYGYTF.

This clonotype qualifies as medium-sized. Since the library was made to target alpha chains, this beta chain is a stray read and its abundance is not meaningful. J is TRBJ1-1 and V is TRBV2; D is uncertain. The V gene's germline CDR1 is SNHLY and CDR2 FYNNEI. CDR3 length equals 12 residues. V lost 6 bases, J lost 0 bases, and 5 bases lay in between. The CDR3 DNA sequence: TGTGCCAGCAGGTCACTGAACACTGAAGCTTTCTTT. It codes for CASRSLNTEAFF. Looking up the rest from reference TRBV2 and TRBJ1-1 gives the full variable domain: EPEVTQTPSHQVTQMGQEVILRCVPISNHLYFYWYRQILGQKVEFLVSFYNNEISEKSEIFDDQFSVERPDGSNFTLKIRSTKLEDSAMYFCASRSLNTEAFFGQGTRLTVV.

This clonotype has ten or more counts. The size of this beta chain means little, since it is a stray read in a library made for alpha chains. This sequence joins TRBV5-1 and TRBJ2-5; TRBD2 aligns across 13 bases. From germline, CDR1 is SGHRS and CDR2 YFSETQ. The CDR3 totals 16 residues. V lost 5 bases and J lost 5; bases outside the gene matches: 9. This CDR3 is CASRLTPGLAGETQYF. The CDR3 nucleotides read TGCGCCAGCAGACTAACTCCGGGACTAGCGGGGGAGACCCAGTACTTC.

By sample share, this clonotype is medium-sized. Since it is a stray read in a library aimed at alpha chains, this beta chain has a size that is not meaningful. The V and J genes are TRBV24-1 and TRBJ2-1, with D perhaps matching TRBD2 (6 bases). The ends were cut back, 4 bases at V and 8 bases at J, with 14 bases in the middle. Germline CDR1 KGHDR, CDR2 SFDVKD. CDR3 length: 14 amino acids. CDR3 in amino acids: CATSDSPTGDEQFF. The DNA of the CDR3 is TGTGCCACCAGTGACTCCCCGACGGGGGATGAGCAGTTCTTC.

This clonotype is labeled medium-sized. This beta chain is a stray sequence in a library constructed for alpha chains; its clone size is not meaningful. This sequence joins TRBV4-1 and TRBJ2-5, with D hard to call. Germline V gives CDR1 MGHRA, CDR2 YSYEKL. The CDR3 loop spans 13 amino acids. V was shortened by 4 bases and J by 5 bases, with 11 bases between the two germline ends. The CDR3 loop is CASSRSPEETQYF. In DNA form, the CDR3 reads TGCGCCAGCAGCCGTTCTCCGGAGGAGACCCAGTACTTC.

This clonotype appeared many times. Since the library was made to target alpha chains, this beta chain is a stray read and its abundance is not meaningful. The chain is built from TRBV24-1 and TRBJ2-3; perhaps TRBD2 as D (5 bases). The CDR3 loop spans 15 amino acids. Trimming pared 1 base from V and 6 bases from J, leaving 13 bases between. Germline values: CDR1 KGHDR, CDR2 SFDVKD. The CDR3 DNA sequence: TGTGCCACCAGTGATTTAGGGTCTAGCCGGGATACGCAGTATTTT. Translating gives CATSDLGSSRDTQYF.

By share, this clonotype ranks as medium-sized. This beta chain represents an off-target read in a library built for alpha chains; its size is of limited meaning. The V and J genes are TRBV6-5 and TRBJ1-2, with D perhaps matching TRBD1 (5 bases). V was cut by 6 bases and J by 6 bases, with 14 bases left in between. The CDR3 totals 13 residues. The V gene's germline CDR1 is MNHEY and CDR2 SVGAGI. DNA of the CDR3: TGTGCCAGCAGCTTGACAGTGGCGAATGGCTACACCTTC. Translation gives CASSLTVANGYTF.

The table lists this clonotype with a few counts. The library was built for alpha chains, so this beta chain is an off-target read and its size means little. The CDR3: CASSFGFDTEAFF. CDR3 nucleotide sequence: TGTGCCAGCAGCTTCGGGTTTGACACTGAAGCTTTCTTT. V usage is TRBV7-9 and J usage is TRBJ1-1, with D hard to call. Trimming left V 3 bases short and J 3 bases short, with 8 bases between. This CDR3 has 13 amino acids. Germline V gene sequence: CDR1 SEHNR, CDR2 FQNEAQ (reference sequence).

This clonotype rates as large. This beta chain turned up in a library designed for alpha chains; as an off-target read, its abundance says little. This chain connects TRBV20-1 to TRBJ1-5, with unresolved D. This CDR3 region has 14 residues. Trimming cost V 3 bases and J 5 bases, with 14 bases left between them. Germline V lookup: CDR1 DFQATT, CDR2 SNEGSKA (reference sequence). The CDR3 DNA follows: TGCAGTGCTAGTCGGTCCGCCGGAGATCAGCCCCAGCATTTT. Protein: CSASRSAGDQPQHF.

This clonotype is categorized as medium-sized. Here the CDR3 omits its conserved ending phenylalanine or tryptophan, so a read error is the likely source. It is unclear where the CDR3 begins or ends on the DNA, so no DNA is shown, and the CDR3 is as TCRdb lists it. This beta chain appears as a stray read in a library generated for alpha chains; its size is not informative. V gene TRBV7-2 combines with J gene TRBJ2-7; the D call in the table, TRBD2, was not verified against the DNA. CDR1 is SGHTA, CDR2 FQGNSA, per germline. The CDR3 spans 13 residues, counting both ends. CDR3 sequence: CASSLVTSGRPSL.

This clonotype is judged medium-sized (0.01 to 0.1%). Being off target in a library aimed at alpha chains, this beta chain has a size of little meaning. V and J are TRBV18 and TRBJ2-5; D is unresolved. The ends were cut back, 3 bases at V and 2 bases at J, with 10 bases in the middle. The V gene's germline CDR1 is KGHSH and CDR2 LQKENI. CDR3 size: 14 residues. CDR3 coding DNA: TGTGCCAGCTCACCGCTAGTGGGGCAAGAGACCCAGTACTTC. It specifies CASSPLVGQETQYF.

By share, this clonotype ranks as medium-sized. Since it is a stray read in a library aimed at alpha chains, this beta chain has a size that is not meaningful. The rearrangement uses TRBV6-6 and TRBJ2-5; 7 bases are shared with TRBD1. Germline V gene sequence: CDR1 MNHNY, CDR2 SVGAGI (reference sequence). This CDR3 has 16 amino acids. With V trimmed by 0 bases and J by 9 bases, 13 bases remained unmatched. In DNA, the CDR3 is TGTGCCAGCAGTTACTCAGTTGGGGACAGTGGGGGTGCCCAGTACTTC. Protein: CASSYSVGDSGGAQYF.

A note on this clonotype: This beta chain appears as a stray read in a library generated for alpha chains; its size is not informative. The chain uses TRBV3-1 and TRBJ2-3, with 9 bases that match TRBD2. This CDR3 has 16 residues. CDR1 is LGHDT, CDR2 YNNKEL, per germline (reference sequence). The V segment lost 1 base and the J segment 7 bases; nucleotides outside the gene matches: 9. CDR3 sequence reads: CASSQVSAGGPNTQYF. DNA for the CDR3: TGTGCCAGCAGCCAAGTGTCGGCGGGGGGGCCGAATACGCAGTATTTT.

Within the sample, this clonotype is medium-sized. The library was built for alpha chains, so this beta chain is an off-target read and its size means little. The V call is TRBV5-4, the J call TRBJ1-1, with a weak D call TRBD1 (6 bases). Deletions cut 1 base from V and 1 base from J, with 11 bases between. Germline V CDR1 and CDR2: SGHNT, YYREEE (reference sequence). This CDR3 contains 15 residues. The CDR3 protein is CASSLLEGGNTEAFF. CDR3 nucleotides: TGTGCCAGCAGCTTGTTGGAGGGGGGGAACACTGAAGCTTTCTTT. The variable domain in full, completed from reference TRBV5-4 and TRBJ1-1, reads ETGVTQSPTHLIKTRGQQVTLRCSSQSGHNTVSWYQQALGQGPQFIFQYYREEENGRGNFPPRFSGLQFPNYSSELNVNALELDDSALYLCASSLLEGGNTEAFFGQGTRLTVV.

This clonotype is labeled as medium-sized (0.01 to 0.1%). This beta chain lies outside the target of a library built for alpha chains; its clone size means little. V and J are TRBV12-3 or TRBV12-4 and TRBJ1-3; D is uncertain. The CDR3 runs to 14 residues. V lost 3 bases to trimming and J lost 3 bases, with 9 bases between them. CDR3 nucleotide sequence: TGTGCCAGCAGTTTCTTGGCTTTTGGAAACACCATATATTTT. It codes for CASSFLAFGNTIYF.

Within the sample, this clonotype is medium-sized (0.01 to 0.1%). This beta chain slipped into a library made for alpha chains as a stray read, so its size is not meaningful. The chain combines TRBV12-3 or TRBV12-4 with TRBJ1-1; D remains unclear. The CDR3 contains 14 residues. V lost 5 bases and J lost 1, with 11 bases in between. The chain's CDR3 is CASSIWTENTEAFF. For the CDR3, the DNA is TGTGCCAGCAGTATATGGACGGAGAACACTGAAGCTTTCTTT.

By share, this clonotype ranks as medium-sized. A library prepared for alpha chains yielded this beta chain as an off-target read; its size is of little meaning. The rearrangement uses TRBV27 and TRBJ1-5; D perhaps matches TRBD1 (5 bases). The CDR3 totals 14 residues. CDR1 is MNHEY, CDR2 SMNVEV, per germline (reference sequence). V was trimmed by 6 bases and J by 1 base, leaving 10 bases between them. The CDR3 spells CASRQGLSNQPQHF. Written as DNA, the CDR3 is TGTGCCAGCAGGCAGGGATTGAGCAATCAGCCCCAGCATTTT.